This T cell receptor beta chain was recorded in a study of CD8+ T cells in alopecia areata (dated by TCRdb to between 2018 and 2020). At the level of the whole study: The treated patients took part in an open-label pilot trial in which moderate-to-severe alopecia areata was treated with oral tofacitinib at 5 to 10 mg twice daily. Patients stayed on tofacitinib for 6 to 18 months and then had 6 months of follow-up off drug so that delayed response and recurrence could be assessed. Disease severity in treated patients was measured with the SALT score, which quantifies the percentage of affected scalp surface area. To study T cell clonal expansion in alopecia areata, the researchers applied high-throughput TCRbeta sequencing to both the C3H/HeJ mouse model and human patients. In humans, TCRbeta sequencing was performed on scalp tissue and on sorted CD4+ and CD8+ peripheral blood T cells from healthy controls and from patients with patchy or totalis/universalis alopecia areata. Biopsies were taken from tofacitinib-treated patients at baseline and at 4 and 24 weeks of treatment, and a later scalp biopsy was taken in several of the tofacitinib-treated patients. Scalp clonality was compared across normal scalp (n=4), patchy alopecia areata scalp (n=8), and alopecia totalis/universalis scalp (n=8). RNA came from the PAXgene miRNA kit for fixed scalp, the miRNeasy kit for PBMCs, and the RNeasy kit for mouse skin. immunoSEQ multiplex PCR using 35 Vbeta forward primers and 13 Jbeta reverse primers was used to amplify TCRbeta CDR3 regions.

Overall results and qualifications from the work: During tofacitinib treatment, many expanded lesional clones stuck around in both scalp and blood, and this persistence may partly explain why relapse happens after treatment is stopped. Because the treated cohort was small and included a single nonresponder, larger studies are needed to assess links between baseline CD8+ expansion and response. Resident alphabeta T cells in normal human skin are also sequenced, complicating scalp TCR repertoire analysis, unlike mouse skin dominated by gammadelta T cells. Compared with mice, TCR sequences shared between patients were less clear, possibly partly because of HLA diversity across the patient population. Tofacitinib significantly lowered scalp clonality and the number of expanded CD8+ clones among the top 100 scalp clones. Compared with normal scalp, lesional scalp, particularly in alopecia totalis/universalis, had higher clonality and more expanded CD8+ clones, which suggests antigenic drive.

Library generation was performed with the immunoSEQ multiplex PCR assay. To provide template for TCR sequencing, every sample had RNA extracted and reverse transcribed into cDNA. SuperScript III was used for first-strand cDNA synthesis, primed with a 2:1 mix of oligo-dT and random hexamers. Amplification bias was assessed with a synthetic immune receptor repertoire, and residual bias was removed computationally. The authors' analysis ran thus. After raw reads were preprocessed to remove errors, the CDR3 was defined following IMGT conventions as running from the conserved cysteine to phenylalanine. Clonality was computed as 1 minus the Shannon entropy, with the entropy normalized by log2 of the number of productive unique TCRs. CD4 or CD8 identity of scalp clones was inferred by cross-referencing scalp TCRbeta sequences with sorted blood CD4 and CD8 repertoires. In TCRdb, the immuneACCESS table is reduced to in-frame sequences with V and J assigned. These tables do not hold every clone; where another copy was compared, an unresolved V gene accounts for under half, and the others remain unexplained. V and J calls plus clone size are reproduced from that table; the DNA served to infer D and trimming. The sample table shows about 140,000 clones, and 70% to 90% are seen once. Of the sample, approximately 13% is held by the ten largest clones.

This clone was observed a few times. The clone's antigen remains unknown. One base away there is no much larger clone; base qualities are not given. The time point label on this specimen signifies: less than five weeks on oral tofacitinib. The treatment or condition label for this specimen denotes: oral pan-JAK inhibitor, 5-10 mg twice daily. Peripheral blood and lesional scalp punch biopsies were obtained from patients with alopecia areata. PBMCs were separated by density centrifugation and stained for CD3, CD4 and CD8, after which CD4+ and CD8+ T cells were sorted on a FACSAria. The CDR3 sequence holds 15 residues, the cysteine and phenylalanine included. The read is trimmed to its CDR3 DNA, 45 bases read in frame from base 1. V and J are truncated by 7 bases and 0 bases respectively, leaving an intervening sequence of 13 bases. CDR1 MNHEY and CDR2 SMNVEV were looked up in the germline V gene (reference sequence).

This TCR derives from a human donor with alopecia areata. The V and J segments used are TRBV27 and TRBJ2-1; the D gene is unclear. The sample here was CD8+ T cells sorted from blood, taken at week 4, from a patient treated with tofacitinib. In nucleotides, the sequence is TGTGCCAGCAAGGAGATTCCCTCCTCCTACAATGAGCAGTTCTTC. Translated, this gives CASKEIPSSYNEQFF.